This TCR beta chain was recovered during a study of T cell changes during pregnancy in multiple sclerosis. Sequencing was performed with immunoSEQ multiplex PCR; in TCRdb, only in-frame clones are kept and a portion is missing. The sample contains some 47,000 clones, 80% to 90% of which appear only once. This clone was counted between two and nine times. The germline CDR1 and CDR2 sequences are SGHVS and FNYEAQ. V was pared by 1 base and J by 6 bases, with 10 bases of the junction left unmatched. This CDR3 is 16 amino acids long. This sequence joins TRBV7-6 and TRBJ1-2; 8 bases are shared with TRBD1. This material consisted of CD8+ T cells from peripheral blood mononuclear cells, taken in the second trimester of pregnancy. The clonotype was recovered from a female donor with multiple sclerosis, enrolled in a pregnancy study. The CDR3 region has the DNA TGTGCCAGCAGCTTAGTACCCCACCGGACAGGGAATGGCTACACCTTC. Translating it yields CASSLVPHRTGNGYTF.